This entry describes one T cell receptor (beta chain). Time point meaning: cycle 4 day 1 (C4D1), after 5 to 7 weeks of nivolumab. All patients experienced relapse after autologous stem cell transplantation, and brentuximab vedotin exposure was variable. It was by magnetic negative selection that CD4+ T cells were purified from thawed PBMCs. The data are from a study of PD-1 blockade in classical Hodgkin lymphoma. Assay used: immunoSEQ multiplex PCR; TCRdb lists only in-frame clones, some missing. The table shows 25,000 to 35,000 clones, with roughly four fifths occurring only once. This CDR3 contains 16 residues. CDR1 is SGDLS and CDR2 is YYNGEE in the germline V gene. The V and J ends lost 0 bases and 5 bases, in that order; junction bases with no gene match: 11.

The specimen comprised CD4+ T cells from blood, sampled before the fourth cycle of nivolumab. The receptor's source is a human donor with classical Hodgkin lymphoma. The rearrangement links TRBV9 to TRBJ2-7, with 7 positions matching TRBD2. CDR3 coding DNA: TGTGCCAGCAGCGTAGTCTCACTGGGGGGGTTCCACGAGCAGTACTTC. Its protein is CASSVVSLGGFHEQYF.